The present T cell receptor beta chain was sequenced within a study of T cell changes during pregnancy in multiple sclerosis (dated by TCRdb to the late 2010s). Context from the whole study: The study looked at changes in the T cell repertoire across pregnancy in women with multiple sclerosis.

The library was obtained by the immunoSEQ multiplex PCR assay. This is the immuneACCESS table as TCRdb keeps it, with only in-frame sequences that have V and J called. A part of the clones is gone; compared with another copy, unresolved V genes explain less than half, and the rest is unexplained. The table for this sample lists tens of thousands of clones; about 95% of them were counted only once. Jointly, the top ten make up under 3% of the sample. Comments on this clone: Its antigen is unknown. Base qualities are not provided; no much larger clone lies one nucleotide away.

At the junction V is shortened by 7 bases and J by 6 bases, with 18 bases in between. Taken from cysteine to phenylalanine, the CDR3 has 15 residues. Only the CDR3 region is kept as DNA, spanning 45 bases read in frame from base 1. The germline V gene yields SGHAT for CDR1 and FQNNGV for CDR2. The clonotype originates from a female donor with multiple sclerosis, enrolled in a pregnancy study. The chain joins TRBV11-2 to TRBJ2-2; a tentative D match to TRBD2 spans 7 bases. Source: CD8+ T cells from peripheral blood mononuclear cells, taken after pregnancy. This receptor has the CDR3 CASNHRRGGAGELFF. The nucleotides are TGTGCCAGCAACCACCGGAGGGGGGGGGCCGGGGAGCTGTTTTTT.